The 24 T cell receptor beta chains in this list originate from one sample, sequenced in a study of T cell responses to AZD1222 COVID-19 vaccine. Some clones are missing from TCRdb's copy, which holds only in-frame ones; the method was immunoSEQ multiplex PCR. In the table there are about 120,000 clones, 85% to 90% of which are singletons. Specimen: peripheral blood, collected on day 0 of AZD1222 vaccination. Source of these receptors: an adult in good health.

The rearrangement joins TRBV19 to TRBJ1-5; D is uncertain. V was trimmed by 6 bases and J by 0 bases, leaving 9 bases between them. The germline V gene encodes CDR1 LNHDA and CDR2 SQIVND (reference sequence). This CDR3 region has 14 residues. In nucleotides, the CDR3 is TGTGCCAGTAGAAGTCGGAGTAGCAATCAGCCCCAGCATTTT. This codes for CASRSRSSNQPQHF.

The V and J genes are TRBV2 and TRBJ1-1; D is undetermined. There are 14 residues in the CDR3. Germline V gene data show CDR1 as SNHLY and CDR2 as FYNNEI. V was trimmed by 6 bases and J by 0 bases, leaving 11 bases between them. The DNA for the CDR3 is TGTGCCAGCAGAGAGGGAATCATGAACACTGAAGCTTTCTTT. This gives the protein CASREGIMNTEAFF.

The chain employs TRBV7-2 and TRBJ1-2; 7 bases are a match to TRBD1. V dropped 2 bases and J dropped 2; count of bases not matched to a gene: 2. This CDR3 is built from 14 residues. CDR1 is SGHTA, CDR2 FQGNSA, per germline. Here the CDR3 DNA reads TGTGCCAGCAGCTTAACGACAGGGAACTATGGCTACACCTTC. It encodes CASSLTTGNYGYTF. The variable domain in full, completed from reference TRBV7-2 and TRBJ1-2, reads GAGVSQSPSNKVTEKGKDVELRCDPISGHTALYWYRQSLGQGLEFLIYFQGNSAPDKSGLPSDRFSAERTGGSVSTLTIQRTQQEDSAVYLCASSLTTGNYGYTFGSGTRLTVV.

The rearrangement joins TRBV2 to TRBJ1-1; D unresolved. The CDR3 is 14 amino acids. V lost 0 bases, J lost 3 bases, and 8 bases lay in between. Germline values: CDR1 SNHLY, CDR2 FYNNEI. In nucleotides, the CDR3 is TGTGCCAGCAGTGAAGCCGGCGGGGACACTGAAGCTTTCTTT. Amino acids: CASSEAGGDTEAFF.

The chain is built from TRBV2 and TRBJ1-1; 8 bases align to TRBD1. After removal of 7 bases from V and 11 bases from J, the junction contained 12 bases not matched to a gene. The CDR3 has 13 amino acids. The germline gives CDR1 SNHLY, CDR2 FYNNEI. The CDR3 DNA is TGTGCCAGCAAGGCCGGGACAGGAGTTGAGGCTTTCTTT. The encoded protein is CASKAGTGVEAFF.

The CDR3 region is CASSSDTLGLDTQYF. The CDR3 DNA sequence: TGTGCCAGTAGTTCAGACACACTCGGGTTGGATACGCAGTATTTT. The V gene is TRBV19, the J gene TRBJ2-3; D gene ambiguous. The CDR3 is 15 amino acids. Between the trimmed V and J ends, which lost 5 bases and 6 bases, there was a span of 18 bases. CDR1 LNHDA and CDR2 SQIVND come from the germline V gene (reference sequence). Combining the CDR3 with reference TRBV19 and TRBJ2-3 gives the whole variable domain DGGITQSPKYLFRKEGQNVTLSCEQNLNHDAMYWYRQDPGQGLRLIYYSQIVNDFQKGDIAEGYSVSREKKESFPLTVTSAQKNPTAFYLCASSSDTLGLDTQYFGPGTRLTVL.

The table lists this clone with a count of one. The V call is TRBV20-1, the J call TRBJ1-1; D not certain. Trimming took 5 bases from V and 3 from J, leaving 7 bases between them. The germline V gene has CDR1 DFQATT and CDR2 SNEGSKA (reference sequence). The CDR3 loop spans 11 amino acids. CDR3 amino acids: CSAADHTEAFF. The CDR3 nucleotides are TGCAGTGCTGCCGACCACACTGAAGCTTTCTTT.

The chain links TRBV30 to TRBJ1-5; no firm D call. This CDR3 has 13 residues. The V gene lost 2 bases and the J gene lost 6 bases, with 11 bases spanning the gap. Germline values: CDR1 GTSNPN, CDR2 SVGIG (reference sequence). CDR3 nucleotide sequence: TGTGCCTGGAGTAGAACCCAGAGTCAGCCCCAGCATTTT. It codes for CAWSRTQSQPQHF.

This chain links TRBV6-5 with TRBJ1-5, with D perhaps matching TRBD1 (5 bases). Deletions cut 7 bases from V and 2 bases from J, with 9 bases between. Germline V gives CDR1 MNHEY, CDR2 SVGAGI. The CDR3 is 13 residues long. The CDR3 sequence is CASTLGGNQPQHF. The CDR3 coding sequence is TGTGCCAGCACCCTAGGGGGCAATCAGCCCCAGCATTTT.

This CDR3 is CASSLAARTQETQYF. The CDR3 DNA reads as TGTGCCAGCAGCTTAGCTGCTAGGACCCAAGAGACCCAGTACTTC. The chain has TRBV7-9 and TRBJ2-5, with D uncertain. V was pared by 0 bases and J by 1 base, with 9 bases between. The CDR3 is made up of 15 amino acids. CDR1 and CDR2 from the germline V gene are SEHNR and FQNEAQ (reference sequence).

The rearrangement links TRBV24-1 to TRBJ2-7, with 7 bases aligning to TRBD2. J gave up 7 bases and V 3 bases, and 11 bases lay outside the gene matches. CDR3 size: 15 residues. CDR1 KGHDR and CDR2 SFDVKD come from the germline V gene. CDR3 in DNA: TGTGCCACCAGTGATCCCAGGACTAGTCTGCGGGAGCAGTACTTC. This encodes CATSDPRTSLREQYF.

A remark on this clone: At the DNA level, this CDR3 is encoded by other sequences in the same sample as well. The V call is TRBV4-1, the J call TRBJ2-7; D gene ambiguous. V was cut by 0 bases and J by 0 bases, with 3 bases left in between. CDR1 is MGHRA, CDR2 YSYEKL, per germline. This CDR3 contains 13 residues. CDR3 sequence reads: CASSQDSSYEQYF. CDR3 in DNA: TGCGCCAGCAGCCAAGACAGCTCCTACGAGCAGTACTTC.

The rearrangement uses TRBV27 and TRBJ1-1; TRBD1 matches 8 bases. The trim removed 5 bases at V and 4 bases at J, leaving 6 bases unmatched. The germline V gene has CDR1 MNHEY and CDR2 SMNVEV (reference sequence). CDR3 size: 14 residues. The CDR3 bases are TGTGCCAGCAGTCCTTTAACAGGGGGCACTGAAGCTTTCTTT. Its translation is CASSPLTGGTEAFF.

The CDR3 region is CASSLPRRGGFSFTGELFF. The CDR3, as DNA: TGTGCCAGCAGCCTCCCACGGCGGGGTGGTTTTTCATTTACCGGGGAGCTGTTTTTT. The chain carries TRBV11-2 and TRBJ2-2, with D possibly being TRBD2 (6 bases). The V end was cut by 5 bases, the J end by 5 bases, with 27 bases between. Germline loops: CDR1 SGHAT, CDR2 FQNNGV. The CDR3 spans 19 residues.

V usage is TRBV27 and J usage is TRBJ2-3, with TRBD2 matching 7 bases. Germline trimming cut 4 bases from V and 2 bases from J; bases unmatched to any gene: 9. The germline gives CDR1 MNHEY, CDR2 SMNVEV (reference sequence). This CDR3 is built from 16 residues. The CDR3 DNA follows: TGTGCCAGCAGTTCCCGGGGTAGCGGGTCCACAGATACGCAGTATTTT. This codes for CASSSRGSGSTDTQYF.

The V gene is TRBV5-1, the J gene TRBJ1-3; possible D gene TRBD1, 6 bases. V was trimmed by 4 bases and J by 0 bases, leaving 11 bases between them. Germline V gives CDR1 SGHRS, CDR2 YFSETQ. The CDR3 extends over 15 amino acids. Here the CDR3 reads CASSLGTNSGNTIYF. The CDR3, as DNA: TGCGCCAGCAGCCTAGGGACAAACTCTGGAAACACCATATATTTT.

The chain has TRBV6-5 and TRBJ1-1, with TRBD1 identical over 10 bases. CDR1 and CDR2 (germline): MNHEY, SVGAGI. This CDR3 comprises 15 residues. V was clipped by 2 bases and J by 3 bases; unmatched bases: 3. Here the CDR3 DNA reads TGTGCCAGCAGTTACACTGGGACAGGGGACACTGAAGCTTTCTTT. As protein: CASSYTGTGDTEAFF.

The chain employs TRBV7-6 and TRBJ2-2; D not resolved. Trimming took off 0 bases at V and 5 bases at J, with 4 bases between the two ends. This CDR3 contains 13 residues. Germline assignment: CDR1 SGHVS and CDR2 FNYEAQ. The CDR3 reads CASSLAGTGELFF. In DNA form, the CDR3 reads TGTGCCAGCAGCTTAGCGGGAACCGGGGAGCTGTTTTTT.

This clone was seen only a few times. The chain uses TRBV5-1 and TRBJ1-3; weak D call: TRBD1 (6 bases). Germline-derived CDR1 and CDR2 are SGHRS and YFSETQ. This CDR3 is 16 amino acids long. The V end lost 1 base, the J end lost 8 bases, and 19 bases lay between the germline ends. In DNA form, the CDR3 reads TGCGCCAGCAGCTTGTCGCAGGGGCGCCTTGGGGACACCATATATTTT. It translates to CASSLSQGRLGDTIYF.

The gene calls are TRBV18 and TRBJ2-7, with 15 bases aligning to TRBD2. The CDR3 runs 18 residues. J lost 5 bases, V lost 3 bases, and 11 bases had no gene match. Germline assignment: CDR1 KGHSH and CDR2 LQKENI. In DNA, the CDR3 is TGTGCCAGCTCACCCAGGACTAGCGGGAGGGCCAGGGAAAACGAGCAGTACTTC. It specifies CASSPRTSGRARENEQYF.

This clone came up a few times. The chain carries TRBV5-1 and TRBJ2-3; D possibly corresponds to TRBD1 (6 bases). Trimming stripped 0 bases from V and 3 bases from J, with 8 bases between. Germline V gene data show CDR1 as SGHRS and CDR2 as YFSETQ. The CDR3 is 14 residues long. The CDR3 sequence is CASSLGGQTDTQYF. As DNA, the CDR3 is TGCGCCAGCAGCTTGGGGGGGCAGACAGATACGCAGTATTTT.

CDR3 sequence reads: CASSSSGNSYEQYF. CDR3 in DNA: TGCGCCAGCAGCTCGTCCGGGAACTCCTACGAGCAGTACTTC. The J gene is TRBJ2-7, the V gene TRBV5-1; the D gene is possibly TRBD2 (5 bases). Germline CDR1 SGHRS, CDR2 YFSETQ. There are 14 residues in the CDR3. V dropped 3 bases and J dropped 0 bases, with 10 bases sitting between them.

The V gene is TRBV29-1, the J gene TRBJ2-1, with D hard to call. Germline V gene lookup returns CDR1 SQVTM and CDR2 ANQGSEA. V was trimmed by 8 bases and J by 3 bases, leaving 14 bases between them. The CDR3 is 13 amino acids. The CDR3 loop is CSSGGGSYNEQFF. The CDR3 DNA follows: TGCAGCTCCGGTGGCGGAAGCTACAATGAGCAGTTCTTC.

In this sample, this clone turned up a few times. The chain carries TRBV21-1 and TRBJ2-3; the table assigns TRBD2, which was not confirmed against the DNA. TRBV21-1 is a pseudogene. The CDR3 is made up of 15 amino acids. The CDR3 is CASSKVCRSTDTQYF. The CDR3 DNA follows: TGTGCCAGCAGCAAAGTATGTAGATCTACAGATACGCAGTATTTT.